The 7 T cell receptor beta chains below come from one sample, sequenced in a study of T-cell reconstitution after alpha-beta-depleted transplantation in children. A TCRbeta library incorporating unique molecular identifiers was prepared. TCRdb itself ran the PCR reads through MiXCR, one entry per CDR3 protein. This sample has 600,000 to 700,000 distinct CDR3 sequences, with roughly 17% found just once. Sequencing was performed on PBMCs from the stem cell graft donor, taken from the stem cell graft. The receptors derive from a human donor who donated a stem cell graft to a child with acute myeloid leukemia.

The rearrangement joins TRBV7-8 to TRBJ1-1, with 8 bases lining up with TRBD1. CDR3 length equals 15 residues. Germline V gene data show CDR1 as SGHVS and CDR2 as FQNEAQ. The ends lost 2 bases at V and 2 bases at J; junction bases unmatched: 4. The CDR3 DNA is TGTGCCAGCAGCTTATGGGGGACAGGCAACACTGAAGCTTTCTTT. Residues: CASSLWGTGNTEAFF.

This clonotype was found a few times. The V and J genes are TRBV24-1 and TRBJ2-5; weak D call: TRBD2 (6 bases). Germline V CDR1 and CDR2: KGHDR, SFDVKD. This CDR3 has 14 amino acids. Between the trimmed V and J ends, which lost 9 bases and 2 bases, there was a span of 15 bases. The chain's CDR3 is CATAKGGDQETQYF. CDR3 DNA sequence: TGTGCCACCGCCAAAGGAGGGGATCAAGAGACCCAGTACTTC.

On this clonotype: At one of its ends the junction is not consistent with the germline gene, which may arise from a read error. The V and J genes are TRBV27 and TRBJ2-7; TRBD1 aligns across 7 bases. The germline V gene has CDR1 MNHEY and CDR2 SMNVEV (reference sequence). The CDR3 extends over 10 amino acids. The CDR3 bases are TGTGCCAGCAAAGGACAGGCCCTCCTGTTC. Its protein is CASKGQALLF.

The chain is built from TRBV11-2 and TRBJ1-1, with 8 bases aligning to TRBD1. Germline trimming cut 5 bases from V and 5 bases from J; bases unmatched to any gene: 10. This CDR3 contains 15 residues. The germline gives CDR1 SGHAT, CDR2 FQNNGV. CDR3 in DNA: TGTGCCAGCAGCCTATCTCCTACAGGGGGGACTGAAGCTTTCTTT. The encoded protein is CASSLSPTGGTEAFF.

The gene calls are TRBV20-1 and TRBJ2-7; D might be TRBD1 (5 bases). CDR1 and CDR2 (germline): DFQATT, SNEGSKA (reference sequence). The CDR3 spans 16 residues. V was pared by 1 base and J by 3 bases, with 19 bases between. CDR3 nucleotides: TGCAGTGCTAGAGCCTCCCCATCAGGGCCCAACTACGAGCAGTACTTC. This gives the protein CSARASPSGPNYEQYF.

This clonotype was observed at least ten times. V and J are TRBV20-1 and TRBJ2-7; D is unclear. Germline-derived CDR1 and CDR2 are DFQATT and SNEGSKA (reference sequence). Trimming took 3 bases from V and 0 from J, leaving 18 bases between them. This CDR3 is built from 16 residues. CDR3 nucleotides: TGCAGTGCTAGCCACTTTACCCGGTTTAGCTCCTACGAGCAGTACTTC. Translating it yields CSASHFTRFSSYEQYF.

In its sample, this clonotype was seen many times. This rearrangement joins TRBV6-4 to TRBJ2-2; possible D gene TRBD2, 6 bases. Trimming cost V 1 base and J 5 bases, with 11 bases left between them. Germline V CDR1 and CDR2: MRHNA, SNTAGT. The CDR3 loop spans 15 amino acids. For the CDR3, the DNA is TGTGCCAGCAGTGACTTCGGTGGGGGGACCGGGGAGCTGTTTTTT. Its protein is CASSDFGGGTGELFF.